Sequencing of this T cell receptor (beta chain) was carried out in a study of blood T cell repertoires in COVID-19. Overall study context: The samples span acute and convalescent COVID-19 from the United States, Italy and Spain. In each case, the material was cDNA or gDNA derived from T cells, B-cell-depleted T cells, or PBMCs.

V lost 5 bases and J lost 2; bases outside the gene matches: 2. CDR3 length: 13 amino acids. Germline lookup yields CDR1 MNHEY and CDR2 SMNVEV (reference sequence). In the original processing: Reference gene primer amplification yielded estimated nucleated cell counts. Produced via immunoSEQ multiplex PCR; TCRdb's table is partial and in-frame only. Clonal size and the V and J genes are those of that table, whereas D and trimming came from the DNA. The table records some 200,000 clones, 70% to 90% of them present only once. The sequenced material came from peripheral blood. The chain employs TRBV27 and TRBJ2-7, with 8 nucleotides matching TRBD2. This sequence was found in a human donor in a cohort sampled during active COVID-19. This CDR3 is CASSGLAPYEQYF. Written as DNA, the CDR3 is TGTGCCAGCAGTGGACTAGCCCCCTACGAGCAGTACTTC.